Detailed here is one T cell receptor beta chain. Antigen unknown. This CDR3 fails to terminate in the conserved phenylalanine or tryptophan, so it likely reflects a read error. For donors with ophthalmopathy, the disease showed moderate-to-severe activity, reached CAS ≥3 and NOSPECS ≥4, and had lasted under 3 months. These data belong to a study of Graves' ophthalmopathy and Graves' hyperthyroidism. About the research overall: Samples of peripheral blood were obtained at initial diagnosis, prior to treatment of any kind.

Study outcomes and limitations: Ophthalmopathy progression was predicted with 65% to 71% sensitivity and about 72% specificity.

TCR beta CDR3 regions were amplified from RNA transcripts. Investigators did first-round RT-PCR with HTBI primers, then second-round multiplex PCR. MiXCR, applied by TCRdb to the multiplex PCR reads, yields one record per CDR3 protein. This table has about 740,000 distinct CDR3 sequences, 40% appearing once. Germline-derived CDR1 and CDR2 are SGHRS and YFSETQ. The CDR3 sequence is 15 residues long. This receptor was identified in an adult man with Graves' ophthalmopathy. Sequencing was done on a sample of peripheral blood. This chain uses TRBV5-1 with TRBJ2-5; 9 bases map to TRBD2. The CDR3 coding sequence is TGTGCCAGCAGCTTAGATCTAGCGGGGTTCGGGACCCAGTACTGC. Its translation: CASSLDLAGFGTQYC.